These T cell receptor beta chains were read from a single sample in a study of blood T cell repertoires in COVID-19. The data were produced by immunoSEQ multiplex PCR, yet TCRdb's version contains in-frame clones alone and is incomplete. The sample has 130,000 or so clones; 75% to 90% are singletons. The sequencing sample was made of peripheral blood. These receptor sequences come from a man aged 50 to 60 with active or convalescent COVID-19. Each CDR3 is given with its conserved first and last residue. The D gene is left open where the match is weak. Clone size is stated in some rows and not others, as once, few, many or a class when expanded.

size,J,V,D,CDR3,DNA
.,TRBJ2-6,TRBV11-2,TRBD1,CASSLETGRTGANVLTF,TGTGCCAGCAGCTTAGAGACAGGGCGAACTGGGGCCAACGTCCTGACTTTC
.,TRBJ1-5,TRBV18,.,CASSPGSGVGGNQPQHF,TGTGCCAGCTCACCGGGCTCGGGGGTGGGGGGCAATCAGCCCCAGCATTTT
.,TRBJ1-6,TRBV28,.,CASRSSNSPLHF,TGTGCCAGCAGGTCATCTAATTCACCCCTCCACTTT
.,TRBJ1-2,TRBV30,.,CAWKKPDRPNYGYTF,TGTGCCTGGAAAAAACCCGACAGACCTAACTATGGCTACACCTTC
.,TRBJ2-1,TRBV29-1,.,CSVEYKDRRVF,TGCAGCGTTGAGTACAAGGACAGGAGGGTCTTC
.,TRBJ2-2,TRBV19,TRBD1,CASSIVTGGYTGELFF,TGTGCCAGTAGTATAGTGACAGGGGGCTACACCGGGGAGCTGTTTTTT
.,TRBJ2-1,TRBV6-1,TRBD2,CASSVSSGGSYNEQFF,TGTGCCAGCAGTGTCTCTAGCGGGGGCTCCTACAATGAGCAGTTCTTC
once,TRBJ1-1,TRBV19,.,CASTGGATRILKAFF,TGTGCCAGTACCGGAGGGGCGACCCGGATACTTAAAGCTTTCTTT
.,TRBJ1-1,TRBV6-5,.,CASSPPNRGSTEAFF,TGTGCCAGCAGTCCCCCTAATAGGGGCTCTACTGAAGCTTTCTTT
.,TRBJ2-1,TRBV25-1,TRBD2,CASSGVGRESPYNEQFF,TGTGCCAGCAGTGGGGTCGGGCGGGAGTCGCCTTACAATGAGCAGTTCTTC
.,TRBJ2-5,TRBV5-6,.,CASSLTHGYQETQYF,TGTGCCAGCAGCTTGACGCACGGGTACCAAGAGACCCAGTACTTC
.,TRBJ2-1,TRBV14,TRBD1,CASSRDRANEQFF,TGTGCCAGCAGCCGTGACAGGGCTAATGAGCAGTTCTTC
few,TRBJ2-2,TRBV7-9,TRBD2,CASSPRRLAGNTGELFF,TGTGCCAGCAGCCCCCGCCGGCTAGCGGGGAACACCGGGGAGCTGTTTTTT
.,TRBJ2-4,TRBV2,TRBD1,CASILGQGAFINIQYF,TGTGCCAGCATACTAGGACAGGGGGCATTTATAAACATTCAGTACTTC
.,TRBJ2-3,TRBV7-9,.,CASRRSDTQYF,TGTGCCAGCAGGAGATCGGATACGCAGTATTTT
.,TRBJ1-2,TRBV10-3,TRBD1,CAISVSQGANYGYTF,TGTGCCATCAGTGTTTCACAGGGGGCTAACTATGGCTACACCTTC
.,TRBJ2-2,TRBV19,.,CASIPTGGGTGELFF,TGTGCCAGTATCCCCACCGGGGGTGGCACCGGGGAGCTGTTTTTT
.,TRBJ2-6,TRBV6-1,TRBD1,CASSGRDSLISGANVLTF,TGTGCCAGCAGTGGACGGGACAGCTTAATCTCTGGGGCCAACGTCCTGACTTTC
.,TRBJ1-5,TRBV6-6,.,CASRLQGDSNQPQHF,TGTGCCAGCAGGCTACAGGGAGATAGCAATCAGCCCCAGCATTTT
.,TRBJ2-7,TRBV3-1/TRBV3-2,.,CASSLGGASYEQYF,TGTGCCAGCAGCCTAGGGGGAGCTTCCTACGAGCAGTACTTC
.,TRBJ1-5,TRBV19,TRBD1,CASTERGPGEASVGNQPQHF,TGTGCCAGTACCGAAAGGGGGCCAGGGGAAGCCTCCGTGGGCAATCAGCCCCAGCATTTT
.,TRBJ2-5,TRBV27,.,CASSFDPSHPQETQYF,TGTGCCAGCAGTTTTGATCCTAGCCATCCTCAAGAGACCCAGTACTTC
.,TRBJ2-7,TRBV19,.,CASSLPNRDANEQYF,TGTGCCAGTAGTTTACCAAACAGGGACGCGAACGAGCAGTACTTC
.,TRBJ2-1,TRBV3-1/TRBV3-2,TRBD1,CASSQGRGISEQFF,TGTGCCAGCAGCCAAGGCAGGGGGATTAGCGAGCAGTTCTTC